This T cell receptor (beta chain) was documented in a study of cytomegalovirus exposure and HLA in healthy donors. General study points: The investigators catalogued 150 to 200 TCR beta chains as cytomegalovirus-associated. Three of the chains that were CMV-associated were confirmed in vitro to be specific for CMV antigens.

This clone appeared a single time. No antigen is known for it. V lost 1 base, J lost 3 bases, and 10 bases lay in between. The CDR3 has 14 amino acids. Germline CDR1 is SGHNT and CDR2 is YYREEE (reference sequence). TCRdb's table, derived via immunoSEQ multiplex PCR, lists solely in-frame clones and lacks some. The sample lists about 160,000 clones; 80% to 90% were seen once. The sample consisted of PBMCs. This chain uses TRBV5-4 with TRBJ2-5; D gene ambiguous. This TCR was sampled from a woman aged 18 to 35 in good health and CMV-seronegative. Here the CDR3 DNA reads TGTGCCAGCAGCTTGATATCGAGAGAAGAGACCCAGTACTTC. It yields the protein CASSLISREETQYF.